This T cell receptor (beta chain) derives from a study of shared clonotypes between healthy human individuals. When replicate PCRs were run on sorted subsets, they used around 200 ng DNA, about 30,000 T cell genomes. Profiling relied on immunoSEQ multiplex PCR, and the TCRdb table lists in-frame clones only, not all of them. This table has about 2,100,000 clones, approximately 94% appearing once. Germline lookup yields CDR1 SGHAT and CDR2 FQNNGV. V was clipped by 2 bases and J by 5 bases; unmatched bases: 6. The CDR3 has 15 residues. Cells designated naive CD8 were CD45RO-negative and were positively selected for CCR7, with terminally differentiated effector memory CD45RA+ cells excluded.

Sequencing used naive CD8+ T cells from PBMCs. This TCR came from a man younger than 35 in good health. Some clones in this sample may be carry-over from other donors' samples. The genes are TRBV11-2 and TRBJ1-5; 7 bases agree with TRBD1. The CDR3 spells CASSLYRGVDQPQHF. DNA for the CDR3: TGTGCCAGCAGCTTATACAGGGGCGTGGATCAGCCCCAGCATTTT.